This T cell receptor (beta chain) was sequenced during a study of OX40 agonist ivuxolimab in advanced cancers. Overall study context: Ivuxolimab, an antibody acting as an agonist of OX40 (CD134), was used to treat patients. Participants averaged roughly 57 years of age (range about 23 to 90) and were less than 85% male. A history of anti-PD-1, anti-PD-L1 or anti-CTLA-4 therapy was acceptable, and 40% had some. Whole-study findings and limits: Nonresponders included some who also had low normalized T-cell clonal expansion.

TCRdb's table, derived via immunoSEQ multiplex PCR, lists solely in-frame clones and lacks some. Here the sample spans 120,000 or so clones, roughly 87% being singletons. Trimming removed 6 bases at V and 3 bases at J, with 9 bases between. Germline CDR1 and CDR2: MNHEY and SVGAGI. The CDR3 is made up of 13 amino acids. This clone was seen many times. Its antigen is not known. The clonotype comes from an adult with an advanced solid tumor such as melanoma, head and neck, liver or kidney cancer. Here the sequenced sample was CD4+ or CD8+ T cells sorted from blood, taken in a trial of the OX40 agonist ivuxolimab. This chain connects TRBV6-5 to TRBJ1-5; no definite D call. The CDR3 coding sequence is TGTGCCAGCAGGGGAGGAGACAATCAGCCCCAGCATTTT. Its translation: CASRGGDNQPQHF.